This T cell receptor beta chain was identified in a study of blood T cell repertoires in COVID-19. Study overall: Sites in the United States, Italy and Spain provided acute and convalescent COVID-19 samples.

Clones were read by immunoSEQ multiplex PCR, and TCRdb kept only the in-frame ones, dropping some. Of a few hundred thousand clones in the sample, roughly 88% were seen once. Unmatched junction bases numbered 9, after V lost 5 bases and J lost 0 bases. Germline V gives CDR1 PRHDT, CDR2 FYEKMQ (reference sequence). The CDR3 is 16 residues long. Material: peripheral blood. V gene TRBV13 combines with J gene TRBJ1-2; 7 bases are shared with TRBD1. This TCR came from a man younger than 35 with active or convalescent COVID-19. The DNA of the CDR3 is TGTGCCAGCAGCCTCCCAACGGGACAGACTAACTATGGCTACACCTTC. It translates to CASSLPTGQTNYGYTF.